This T cell receptor (beta chain) derives from a study of shared clonotypes between healthy human individuals. This clone was recorded a few times. Its antigen is unknown. Produced via immunoSEQ multiplex PCR; TCRdb's table is partial and in-frame only. The sample lists more than 150,000 clones, 65% to 80% occurring once. Free of recent acute infections or vaccinations, the donors were healthy HIV-negative adults. The CDR3 length is 18 residues. V dropped 4 bases and J dropped 1; count of bases not matched to a gene: 16. From germline, CDR1 is SGHKS and CDR2 YYEKEE (reference sequence). Study observations and caveats: Among donors, sharing of clonotypes was expected to be affected by sequencing depth. It was observed that around 5% of naive CD4 clonotypes were shared across several donors. Naive subsets, compared against memory subsets, generally had larger estimated richness values.

The chain employs TRBV5-5 and TRBJ2-7, with TRBD2 identical over 8 bases. The source of this sequence is a man aged 30-40 years in good health. Sequenced material: memory CD4+ T cells sorted from blood. Described subset: CD45RA-negative fraction. The CDR3 loop reads CASSPPGREGLGSYEQYF. CDR3 sequence (DNA): TGTGCCAGCAGCCCCCCGGGACGGGAGGGGTTAGGGTCCTACGAGCAGTACTTC.